This T cell receptor beta chain was sequenced for a study of control samples from healthy donors and cancer patients. Sequencing was performed with immunoSEQ multiplex PCR; in TCRdb, only in-frame clones are kept and a portion is missing. The table records 350,000 to 450,000 clones, 80% to 95% of them present only once. V was pared by 2 bases and J by 4 bases, with 5 bases between. This CDR3 comprises 12 residues. Looked up from germline, CDR1 is LGHDT and CDR2 is YNNKEL (reference sequence). This clone occurred once. Sequenced material: PBMCs. The chain couples TRBV3-1 (or the pseudogene TRBV3-2) to TRBJ1-2; D is uncertain. The TCR sequence derives from a man between 35 and 55 years old with head and neck cancer. The CDR3 reads CASSQPGYGYTF. DNA for the CDR3: TGTGCCAGCAGCCAACCAGGCTATGGCTACACCTTC.